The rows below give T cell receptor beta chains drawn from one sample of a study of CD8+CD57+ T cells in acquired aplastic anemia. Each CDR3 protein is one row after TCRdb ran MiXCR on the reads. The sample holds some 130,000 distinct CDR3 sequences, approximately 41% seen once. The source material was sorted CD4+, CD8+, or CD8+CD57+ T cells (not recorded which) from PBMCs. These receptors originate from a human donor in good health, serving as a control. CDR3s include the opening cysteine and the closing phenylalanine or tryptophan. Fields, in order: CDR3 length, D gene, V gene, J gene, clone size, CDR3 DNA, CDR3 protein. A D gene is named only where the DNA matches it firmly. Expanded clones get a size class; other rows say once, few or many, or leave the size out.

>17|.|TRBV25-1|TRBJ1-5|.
TGTGCCAGCAGTGACAGAGGAAGGGGAGAGAGCAATCAGCCCCAGCATTTT
CASSDRGRGESNQPQHF
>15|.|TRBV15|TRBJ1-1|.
TGTGCCACCAGCAGAGATCGGAGGTGGAACATTGAAGCTTTCTTT
CATSRDRRWNIEAFF
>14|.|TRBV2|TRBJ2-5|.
TGTGCCAGCAGTGAGGGCAGGTTCGCGGGGACCCAGTACTTC
CASSEGRFAGTQYF
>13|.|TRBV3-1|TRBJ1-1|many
TGTGCCAGCAGCCCCTCGACGGACACTGAAGCTTTCTTT
CASSPSTDTEAFF
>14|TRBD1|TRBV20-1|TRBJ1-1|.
TGCAGTGCTAGGGTCCAGGGGGCGATGACTGAAGCTTTCTTT
CSARVQGAMTEAFF
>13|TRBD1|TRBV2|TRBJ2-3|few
TGTGCCAGTACCGGGACAGACACAGATACGCAGTATTTT
CASTGTDTDTQYF
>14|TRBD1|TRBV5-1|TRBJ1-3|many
TGCGCCAGCAGCTCGACAGGGGCTGGAAACACCATATATTTT
CASSSTGAGNTIYF
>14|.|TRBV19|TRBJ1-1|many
TGTGCCAGTAGTATAAGCGCCACGAACACTGAAGCTTTCTTT
CASSISATNTEAFF
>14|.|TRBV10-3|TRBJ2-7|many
TGTGCCATCAGTGAGTCGGTTGGTACCTACGAGCAGTACTTC
CAISESVGTYEQYF
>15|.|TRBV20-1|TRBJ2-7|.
TGCAGTGCTAGAGATTTTGACCAGAGCTCCTACGAGCAGTACTTC
CSARDFDQSSYEQYF
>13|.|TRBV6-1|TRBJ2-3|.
TGTGCCAGCAGTGACCCAAACGCAGATACGCAGTATTTT
CASSDPNADTQYF
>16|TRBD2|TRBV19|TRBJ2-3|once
TGTGCCAGTAGTAGGTTGGGAGGGCCAGGCACAGATACGCAGTATTTT
CASSRLGGPGTDTQYF
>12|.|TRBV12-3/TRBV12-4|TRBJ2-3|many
TGTGCCAGCAGTTTCACGACTAGTACGCAGTATTTT
CASSFTTSTQYF
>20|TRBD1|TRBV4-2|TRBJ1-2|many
TGTGCCAGCAGCCAATCCGCCCTTCGGGACAGGGGGCCTACTGGGTATGGCTACACCTTC
CASSQSALRDRGPTGYGYTF
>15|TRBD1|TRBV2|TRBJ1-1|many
TGTGCCAGCCATTTGAACAGACAGGGAAGAACTGAAGCTTTCTTT
CASHLNRQGRTEAFF
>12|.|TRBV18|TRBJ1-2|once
TGTGCCAGTAGGCGGGGCAACTATGGCTACACCTTC
CASRRGNYGYTF
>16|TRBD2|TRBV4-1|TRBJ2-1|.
TGCGCCAGCAGCAAAAGGACTAGCGGGACTTACAATGAGCAGTTCTTC
CASSKRTSGTYNEQFF
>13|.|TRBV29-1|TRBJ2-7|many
TGCAGCGTTTTAAAAATAGACTCCTACGAGCAGTACTTC
CSVLKIDSYEQYF
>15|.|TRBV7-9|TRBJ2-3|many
TGTGCCAGCAGCACGACTAGTCATTATACAGATACGCAGTATTTT
CASSTTSHYTDTQYF
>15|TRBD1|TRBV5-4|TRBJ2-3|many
TGTGCCAGCAGCTTGGACAGGGGGGTCACAGATACGCAGTATTTT
CASSLDRGVTDTQYF
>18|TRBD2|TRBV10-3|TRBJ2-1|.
TGTGCCATCAGTGAGGCGGGACTAGCGGGAGGGTACTACAATGAGCAGTTCTTC
CAISEAGLAGGYYNEQFF
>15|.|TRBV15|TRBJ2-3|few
TGTGCCACCAGCAACGTAAGAGATCCGCCAGATACGCAGTATTTT
CATSNVRDPPDTQYF
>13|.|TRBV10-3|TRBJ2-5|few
TGTGCCATCAGTGGGACAGAACAAGAGACCCAGTACTTC
CAISGTEQETQYF
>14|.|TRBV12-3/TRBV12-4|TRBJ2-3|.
TGTGCCAGCAGTTTAGCAGGGTACACAGATACGCAGTATTTT
CASSLAGYTDTQYF
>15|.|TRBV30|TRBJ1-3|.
TGTGCCTGGAGTACCCGACAGGAAGCAGGAAACACCATATATTTT
CAWSTRQEAGNTIYF
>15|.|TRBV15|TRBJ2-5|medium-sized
TGTGCCACCAGCAGAGATGGGTCGCGGGGAGAGACCCAGTACTTC
CATSRDGSRGETQYF
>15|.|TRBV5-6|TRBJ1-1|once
TGTGCCAGCAGCTTGGACAGGGATTGGTACACTGAAGCTTTCTTT
CASSLDRDWYTEAFF
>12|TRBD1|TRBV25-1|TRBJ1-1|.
TGTGCCAGCAGTGGACAGGGGCCTGAAGCTTTCTTT
CASSGQGPEAFF
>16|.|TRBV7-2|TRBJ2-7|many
TGTGCCAGCAGCTCCGTCCTGCGAGCTTCCTCCTACGAGCAGTACTTC
CASSSVLRASSYEQYF
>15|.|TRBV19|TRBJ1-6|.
TGTGCCAGTAGTGAGGGGATAGGAGTGGGCTCACCCCTCCACTTT
CASSEGIGVGSPLHF
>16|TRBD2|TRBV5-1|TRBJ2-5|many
TGCGCCAGCAGCTCTCCACGGGGGGGGTGGCAAGAGACCCAGTACTTC
CASSSPRGGWQETQYF
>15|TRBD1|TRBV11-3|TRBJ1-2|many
TGTGCCAGCAGCTTAGGAGACAGGGGGAACTATGGCTACACCTTC
CASSLGDRGNYGYTF
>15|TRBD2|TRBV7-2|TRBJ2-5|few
TGTGCCAGCAGGCCGGGACTAGCGGGAGAAGAGACCCAGTACTTC
CASRPGLAGEETQYF
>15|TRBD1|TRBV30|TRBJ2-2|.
TGTGCCTGGAGTGGACAGGGGGCGCGCACCTGGGAGCTGTTTTTT
CAWSGQGARTWELFF
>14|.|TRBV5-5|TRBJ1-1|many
TGTGCCAGCACCCTTGGACCCCGGAACACTGAAGCTTTCTTT
CASTLGPRNTEAFF
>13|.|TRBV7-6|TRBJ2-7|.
TGTGCCAGCAGCGCCATAGGGGGCTACGAGCAGTACTTC
CASSAIGGYEQYF
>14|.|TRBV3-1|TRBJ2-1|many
TGTGCCAGCAGTCCCTTTGGGCAGGGAAATGAGCAGTTCTTC
CASSPFGQGNEQFF
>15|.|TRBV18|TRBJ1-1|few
TGTGCCAGCTCACCCCGCGGGGGGGTAGGGACTGAAGCTTTCTTT
CASSPRGGVGTEAFF
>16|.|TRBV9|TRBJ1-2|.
TGTGCCAGCAGCCCTCACCCGAGCGGGGCTTGGTATGGCTACACCTTC
CASSPHPSGAWYGYTF
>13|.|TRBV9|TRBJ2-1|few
TGTGCCAGCAGTGGTGGGGGTATGAATGAGCAGTTCTTC
CASSGGGMNEQFF
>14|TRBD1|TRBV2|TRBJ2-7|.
TGTGCCAGCAGTTTGGGACAGGGGTTCCACGAGCAGTACTTC
CASSLGQGFHEQYF